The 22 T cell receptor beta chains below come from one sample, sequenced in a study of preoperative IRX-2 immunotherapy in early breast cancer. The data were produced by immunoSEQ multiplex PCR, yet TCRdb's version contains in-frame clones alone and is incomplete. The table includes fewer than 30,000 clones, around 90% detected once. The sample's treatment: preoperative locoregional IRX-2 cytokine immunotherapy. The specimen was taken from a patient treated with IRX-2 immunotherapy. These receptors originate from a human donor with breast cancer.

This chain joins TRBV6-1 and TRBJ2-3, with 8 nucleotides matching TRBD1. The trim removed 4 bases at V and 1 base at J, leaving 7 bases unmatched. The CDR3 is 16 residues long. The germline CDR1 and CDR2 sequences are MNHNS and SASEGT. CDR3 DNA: TGTGCCAGCAGTGGAGACAGGGGATGGGGCACAGATACGCAGTATTTT. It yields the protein CASSGDRGWGTDTQYF.

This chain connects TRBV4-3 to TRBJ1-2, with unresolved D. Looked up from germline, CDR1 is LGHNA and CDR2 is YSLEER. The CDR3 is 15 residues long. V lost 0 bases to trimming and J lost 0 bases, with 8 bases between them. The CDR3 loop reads CASSQDLGANYGYTF. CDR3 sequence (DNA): TGCGCCAGCAGCCAAGATTTGGGAGCTAACTATGGCTACACCTTC.

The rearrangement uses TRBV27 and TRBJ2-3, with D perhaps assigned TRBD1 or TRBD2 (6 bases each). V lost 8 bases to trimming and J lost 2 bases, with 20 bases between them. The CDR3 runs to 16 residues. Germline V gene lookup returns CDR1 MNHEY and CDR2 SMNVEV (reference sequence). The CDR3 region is CASALRGVRDTDTQYF. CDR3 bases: TGTGCCAGCGCACTTAGGGGGGTTCGGGACACAGATACGCAGTATTTT.

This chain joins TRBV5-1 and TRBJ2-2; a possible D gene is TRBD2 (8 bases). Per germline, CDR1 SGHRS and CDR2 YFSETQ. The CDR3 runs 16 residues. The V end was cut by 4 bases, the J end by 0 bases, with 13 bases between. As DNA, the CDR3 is TGCGCCAGCAGCCCGGGAGGGACAGCGAACACCGGGGAGCTGTTTTTT. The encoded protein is CASSPGGTANTGELFF.

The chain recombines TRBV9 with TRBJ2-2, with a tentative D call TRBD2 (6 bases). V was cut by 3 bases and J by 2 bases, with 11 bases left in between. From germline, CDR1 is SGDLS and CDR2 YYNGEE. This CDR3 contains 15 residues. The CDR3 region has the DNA TGTGCCAGCAGCGCCGGGACTCCAAACACCGGGGAGCTGTTTTTT. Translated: CASSAGTPNTGELFF. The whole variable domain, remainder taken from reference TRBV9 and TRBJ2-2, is DSGVTQTPKHLITATGQRVTLRCSPRSGDLSVYWYQQSLDQGLQFLIQYYNGEERAKGNILERFSAQQFPDLHSELNLSSLELGDSALYFCASSAGTPNTGELFFGEGSRLTVL.

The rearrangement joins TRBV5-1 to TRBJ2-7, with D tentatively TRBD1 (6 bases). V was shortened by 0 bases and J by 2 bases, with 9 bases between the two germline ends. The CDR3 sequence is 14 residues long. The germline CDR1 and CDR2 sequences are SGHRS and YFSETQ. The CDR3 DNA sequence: TGCGCCAGCAGCTTGGCGAGGACAGCCTACGAGCAGTACTTC. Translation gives CASSLARTAYEQYF.

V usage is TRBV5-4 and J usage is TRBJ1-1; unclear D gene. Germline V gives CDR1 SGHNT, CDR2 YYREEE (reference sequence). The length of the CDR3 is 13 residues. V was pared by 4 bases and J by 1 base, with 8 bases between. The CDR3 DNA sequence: TGTGCCAGCAGCCCTAGAGGGAACACTGAAGCTTTCTTT. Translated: CASSPRGNTEAFF.

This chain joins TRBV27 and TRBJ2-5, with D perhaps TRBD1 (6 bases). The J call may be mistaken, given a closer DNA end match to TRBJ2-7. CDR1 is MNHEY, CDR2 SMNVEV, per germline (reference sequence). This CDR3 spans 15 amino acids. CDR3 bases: TGTGCCAGCAGTTTATCGACAGGTCGGTCCTACGAGCAGTACTTC. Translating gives CASSLSTGRSYEQYF.

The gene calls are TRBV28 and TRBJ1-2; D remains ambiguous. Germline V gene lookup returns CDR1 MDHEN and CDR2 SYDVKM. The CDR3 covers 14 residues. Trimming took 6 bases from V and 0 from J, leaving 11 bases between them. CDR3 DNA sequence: TGTGCCAGCAGCCCCCCGGCGTCTAACTATGGCTACACCTTC. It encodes CASSPPASNYGYTF.

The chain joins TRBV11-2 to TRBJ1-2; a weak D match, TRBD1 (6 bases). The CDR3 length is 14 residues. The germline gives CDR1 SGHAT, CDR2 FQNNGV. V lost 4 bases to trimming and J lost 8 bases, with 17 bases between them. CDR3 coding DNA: TGTGCCAGCAGCTCCCTAGGGGGGGCCGGGGGCTACACCTTC. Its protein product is CASSSLGGAGGYTF.

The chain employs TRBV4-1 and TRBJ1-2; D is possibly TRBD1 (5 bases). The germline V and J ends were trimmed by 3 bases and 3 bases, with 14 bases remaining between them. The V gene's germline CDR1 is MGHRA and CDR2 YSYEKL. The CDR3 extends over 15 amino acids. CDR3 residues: CASSHSGALDYGYTF. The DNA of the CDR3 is TGCGCCAGCAGCCATTCTGGGGCGTTAGACTATGGCTACACCTTC.

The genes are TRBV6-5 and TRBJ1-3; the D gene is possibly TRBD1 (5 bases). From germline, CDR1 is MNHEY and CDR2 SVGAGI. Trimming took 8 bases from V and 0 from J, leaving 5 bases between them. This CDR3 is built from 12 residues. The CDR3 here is CASQGSGNTIYF. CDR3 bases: TGTGCCAGCCAGGGCTCTGGAAACACCATATATTTT.

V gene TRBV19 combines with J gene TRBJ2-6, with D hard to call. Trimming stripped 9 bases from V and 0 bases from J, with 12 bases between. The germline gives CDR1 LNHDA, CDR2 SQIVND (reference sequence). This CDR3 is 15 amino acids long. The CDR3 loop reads CASMAGHSGANVLTF. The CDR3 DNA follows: TGTGCCAGCATGGCAGGCCACTCTGGGGCCAACGTCCTGACTTTC.

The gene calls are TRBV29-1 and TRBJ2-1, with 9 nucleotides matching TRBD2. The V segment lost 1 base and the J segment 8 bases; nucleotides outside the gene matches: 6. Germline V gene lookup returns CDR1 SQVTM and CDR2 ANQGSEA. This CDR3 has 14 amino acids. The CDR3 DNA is TGCAGCGTTGAAGTAGCGGGGGCTTGGGATGAGCAGTTCTTC. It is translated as CSVEVAGAWDEQFF.

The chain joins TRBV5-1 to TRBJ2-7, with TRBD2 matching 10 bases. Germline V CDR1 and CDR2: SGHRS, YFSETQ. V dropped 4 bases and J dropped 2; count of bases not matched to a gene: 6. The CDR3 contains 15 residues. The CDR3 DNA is TGCGCCAGCAGCGCGAGAGCGGGAGGGCCCTACGAGCAGTACTTC. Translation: CASSARAGGPYEQYF.

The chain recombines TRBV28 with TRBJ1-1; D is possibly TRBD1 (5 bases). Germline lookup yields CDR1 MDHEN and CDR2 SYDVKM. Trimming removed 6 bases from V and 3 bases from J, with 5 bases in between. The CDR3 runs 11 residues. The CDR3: CASRGDTEAFF. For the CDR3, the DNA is TGTGCCAGCAGAGGGGACACTGAAGCTTTCTTT. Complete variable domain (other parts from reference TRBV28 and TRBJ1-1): DVKVTQSSRYLVKRTGEKVFLECVQDMDHENMFWYRQDPGLGLRLIYFSYDVKMKEKGDIPEGYSVSREKKERFSLILESASTNQTSMYLCASRGDTEAFFGQGTRLTVV.

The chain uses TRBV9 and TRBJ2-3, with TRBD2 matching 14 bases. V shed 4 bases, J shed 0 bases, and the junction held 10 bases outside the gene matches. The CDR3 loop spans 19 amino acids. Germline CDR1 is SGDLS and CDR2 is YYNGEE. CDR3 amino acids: CASSSRTSGGRTSTDTQYF. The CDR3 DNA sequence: TGTGCCAGCAGCTCCAGGACTAGCGGGGGGAGAACTAGCACAGATACGCAGTATTTT.

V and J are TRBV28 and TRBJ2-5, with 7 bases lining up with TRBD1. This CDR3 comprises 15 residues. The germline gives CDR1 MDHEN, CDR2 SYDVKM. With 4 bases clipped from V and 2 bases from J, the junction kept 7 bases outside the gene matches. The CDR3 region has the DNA TGTGCCAGCAGTTCCATCAGGGGGAGACAAGAGACCCAGTACTTC. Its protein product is CASSSIRGRQETQYF.

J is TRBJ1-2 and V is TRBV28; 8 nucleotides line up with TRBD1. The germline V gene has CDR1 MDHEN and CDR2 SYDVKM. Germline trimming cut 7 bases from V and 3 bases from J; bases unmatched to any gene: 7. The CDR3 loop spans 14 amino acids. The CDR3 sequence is CASIEDREYYGYTF. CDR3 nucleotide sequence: TGTGCCAGCATCGAGGACAGGGAGTACTATGGCTACACCTTC.

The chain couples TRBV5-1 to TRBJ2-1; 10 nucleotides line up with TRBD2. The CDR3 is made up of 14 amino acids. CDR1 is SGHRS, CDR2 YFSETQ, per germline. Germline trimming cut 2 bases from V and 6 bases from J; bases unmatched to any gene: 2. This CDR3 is CASSFSGRSNEQFF. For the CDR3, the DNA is TGCGCCAGCAGCTTTAGCGGGAGGTCCAATGAGCAGTTCTTC.

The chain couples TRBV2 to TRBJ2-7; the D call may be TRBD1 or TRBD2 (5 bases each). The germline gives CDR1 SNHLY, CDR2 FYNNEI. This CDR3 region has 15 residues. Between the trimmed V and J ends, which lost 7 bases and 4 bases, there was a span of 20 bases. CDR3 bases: TGTGCCAGCAAAATCACCGGGACCGTCGAATACGAGCAGTACTTC. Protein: CASKITGTVEYEQYF.

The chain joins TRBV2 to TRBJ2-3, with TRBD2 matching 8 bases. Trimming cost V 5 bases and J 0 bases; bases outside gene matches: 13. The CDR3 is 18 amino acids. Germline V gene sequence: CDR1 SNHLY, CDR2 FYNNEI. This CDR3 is CASSPKPGLAPSTDTQYF. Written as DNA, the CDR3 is TGTGCCAGCAGTCCCAAACCCGGACTAGCCCCTAGCACAGATACGCAGTATTTT.